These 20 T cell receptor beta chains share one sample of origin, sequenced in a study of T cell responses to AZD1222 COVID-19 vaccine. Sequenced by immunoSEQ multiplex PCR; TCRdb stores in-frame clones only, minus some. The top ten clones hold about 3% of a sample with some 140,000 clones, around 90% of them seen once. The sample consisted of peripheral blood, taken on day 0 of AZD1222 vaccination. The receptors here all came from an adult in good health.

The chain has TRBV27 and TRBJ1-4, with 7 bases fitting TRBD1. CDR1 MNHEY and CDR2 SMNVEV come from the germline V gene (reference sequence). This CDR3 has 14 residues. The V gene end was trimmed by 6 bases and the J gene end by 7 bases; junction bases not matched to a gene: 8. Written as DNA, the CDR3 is TGTGCCAGCAGGCCGTCCGGGACAGTTGAAAAACTGTTTTTT. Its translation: CASRPSGTVEKLFF.

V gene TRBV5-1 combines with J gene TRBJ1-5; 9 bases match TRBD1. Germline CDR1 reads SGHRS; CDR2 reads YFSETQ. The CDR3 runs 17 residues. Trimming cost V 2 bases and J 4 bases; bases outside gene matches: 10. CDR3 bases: TGCGCCAGCAGCTTCCAGGCGACAGGGGGAGGAAATCAGCCCCAGCATTTT. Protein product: CASSFQATGGGNQPQHF.

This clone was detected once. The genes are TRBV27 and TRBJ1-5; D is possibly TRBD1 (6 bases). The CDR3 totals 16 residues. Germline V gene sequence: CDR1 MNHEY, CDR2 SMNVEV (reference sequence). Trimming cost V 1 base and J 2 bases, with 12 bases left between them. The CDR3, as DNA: TGTGCCAGCAGTTTATGGGGGCCTGGTGGCAATCAGCCCCAGCATTTT. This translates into CASSLWGPGGNQPQHF.

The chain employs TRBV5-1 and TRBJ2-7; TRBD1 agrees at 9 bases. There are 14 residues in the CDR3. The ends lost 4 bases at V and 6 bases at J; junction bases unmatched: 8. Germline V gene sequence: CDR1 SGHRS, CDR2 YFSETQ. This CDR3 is CASSIGQGYGEQYF. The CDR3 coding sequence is TGCGCCAGCAGCATCGGACAGGGGTACGGCGAGCAGTACTTC.

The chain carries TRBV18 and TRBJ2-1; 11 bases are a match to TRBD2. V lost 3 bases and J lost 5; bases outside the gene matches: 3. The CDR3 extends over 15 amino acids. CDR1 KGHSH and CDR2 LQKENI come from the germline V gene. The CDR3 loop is CASSPGLAAHNEQFF. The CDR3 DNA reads TGTGCCAGCTCACCGGGACTAGCGGCCCACAATGAGCAGTTCTTC.

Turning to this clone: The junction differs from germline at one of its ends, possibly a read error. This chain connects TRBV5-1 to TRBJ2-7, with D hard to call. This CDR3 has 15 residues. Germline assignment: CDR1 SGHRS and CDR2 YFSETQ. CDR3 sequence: CASTLGGKSSYEQYF. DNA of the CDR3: TGCGCCAGCACCTTGGGCGGAAAGAGCTCCTACGAGCAGTACTTC.

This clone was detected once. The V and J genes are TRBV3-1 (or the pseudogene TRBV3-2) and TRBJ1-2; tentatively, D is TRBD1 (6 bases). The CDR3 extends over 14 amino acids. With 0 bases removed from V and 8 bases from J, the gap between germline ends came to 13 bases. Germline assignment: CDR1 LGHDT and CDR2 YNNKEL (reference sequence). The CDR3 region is CASSQDWGARGYTF. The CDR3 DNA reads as TGTGCCAGCAGCCAAGACTGGGGGGCGCGGGGCTACACCTTC.

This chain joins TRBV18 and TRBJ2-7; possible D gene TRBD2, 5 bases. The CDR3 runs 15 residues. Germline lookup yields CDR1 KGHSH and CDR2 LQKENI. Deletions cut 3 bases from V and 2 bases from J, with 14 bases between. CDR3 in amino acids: CASSPGVTRTYEQYF. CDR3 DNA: TGTGCCAGCTCACCCGGGGTCACAAGAACCTACGAGCAGTACTTC.

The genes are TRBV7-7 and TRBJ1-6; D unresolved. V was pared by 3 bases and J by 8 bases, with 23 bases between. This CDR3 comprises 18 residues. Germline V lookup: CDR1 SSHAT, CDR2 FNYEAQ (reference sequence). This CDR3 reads CASSFFSASEDLDSPLHF. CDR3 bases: TGTGCCAGCAGCTTTTTCTCCGCCTCGGAAGATTTAGATTCACCCCTCCACTTT. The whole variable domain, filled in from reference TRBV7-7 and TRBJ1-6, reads GAGVSQSPRYKVTKRGQDVTLRCDPISSHATLYWYQQALGQGPEFLTYFNYEAQPDKSGLPSDRFSAERPEGSISTLTIQRTEQRDSAMYRCASSFFSASEDLDSPLHFGNGTRLTVT.

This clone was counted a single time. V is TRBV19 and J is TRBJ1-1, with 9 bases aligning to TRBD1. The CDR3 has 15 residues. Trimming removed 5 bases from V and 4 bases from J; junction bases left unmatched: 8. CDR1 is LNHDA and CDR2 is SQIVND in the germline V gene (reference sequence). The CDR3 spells CASSQTGGSGTEAFF. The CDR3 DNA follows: TGTGCCAGTAGTCAAACAGGGGGCTCGGGCACTGAAGCTTTCTTT.

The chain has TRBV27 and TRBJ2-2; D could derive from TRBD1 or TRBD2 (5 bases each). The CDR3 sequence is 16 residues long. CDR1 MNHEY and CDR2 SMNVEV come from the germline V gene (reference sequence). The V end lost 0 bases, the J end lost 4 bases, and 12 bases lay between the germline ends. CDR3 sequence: CASSLSGAGFTGELFF. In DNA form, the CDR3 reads TGTGCCAGCAGTTTATCCGGGGCCGGATTCACCGGGGAGCTGTTTTTT.

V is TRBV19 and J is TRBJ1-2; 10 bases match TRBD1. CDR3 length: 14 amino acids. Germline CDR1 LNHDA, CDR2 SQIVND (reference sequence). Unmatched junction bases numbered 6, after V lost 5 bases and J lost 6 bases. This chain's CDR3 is CASSVGQGLNGYTF. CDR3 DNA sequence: TGTGCCAGTAGTGTGGGACAGGGGCTAAATGGCTACACCTTC.

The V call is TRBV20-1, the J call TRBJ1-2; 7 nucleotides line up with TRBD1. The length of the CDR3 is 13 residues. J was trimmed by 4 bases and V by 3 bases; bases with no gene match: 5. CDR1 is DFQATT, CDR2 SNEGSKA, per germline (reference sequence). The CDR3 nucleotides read TGCAGTGCTAGTGTAGGACAGGTCTATGGCTACACCTTC. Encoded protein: CSASVGQVYGYTF.

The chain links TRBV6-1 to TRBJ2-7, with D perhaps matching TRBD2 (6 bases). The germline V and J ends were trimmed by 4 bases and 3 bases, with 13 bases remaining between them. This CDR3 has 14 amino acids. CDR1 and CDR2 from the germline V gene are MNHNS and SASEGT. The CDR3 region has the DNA TGTGCCAGCAGTGCCGGGACTCGAAGCTACGAGCAGTACTTC. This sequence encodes CASSAGTRSYEQYF.

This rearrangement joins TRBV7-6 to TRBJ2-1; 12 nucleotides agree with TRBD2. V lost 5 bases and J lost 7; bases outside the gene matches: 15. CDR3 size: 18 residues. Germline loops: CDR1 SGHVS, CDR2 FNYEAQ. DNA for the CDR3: TGTGCCAGCAGCCCTCGGACTAGCGGGACAAGAGCAGGAAATGAGCAGTTCTTC. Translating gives CASSPRTSGTRAGNEQFF.

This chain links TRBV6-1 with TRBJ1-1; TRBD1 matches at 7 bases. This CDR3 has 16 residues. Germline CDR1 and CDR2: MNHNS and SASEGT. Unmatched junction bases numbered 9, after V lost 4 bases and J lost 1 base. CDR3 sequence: CASSVAGQVQNTEAFF. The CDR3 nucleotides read TGTGCCAGCAGTGTCGCCGGACAGGTTCAGAACACTGAAGCTTTCTTT.

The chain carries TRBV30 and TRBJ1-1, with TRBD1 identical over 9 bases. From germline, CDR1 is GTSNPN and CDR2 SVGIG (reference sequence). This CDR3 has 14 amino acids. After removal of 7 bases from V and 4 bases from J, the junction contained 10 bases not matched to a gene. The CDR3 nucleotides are TGTGCCTACACCTTACAGGGGGCCGGCACTGAAGCTTTCTTT. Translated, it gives CAYTLQGAGTEAFF.

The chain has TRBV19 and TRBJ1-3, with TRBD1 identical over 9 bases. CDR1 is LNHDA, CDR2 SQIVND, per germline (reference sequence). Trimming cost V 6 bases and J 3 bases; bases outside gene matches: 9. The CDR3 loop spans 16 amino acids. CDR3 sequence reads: CASSSLRDRDGNTIYF. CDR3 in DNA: TGTGCCAGTAGCAGCCTCCGGGACAGGGATGGAAACACCATATATTTT.

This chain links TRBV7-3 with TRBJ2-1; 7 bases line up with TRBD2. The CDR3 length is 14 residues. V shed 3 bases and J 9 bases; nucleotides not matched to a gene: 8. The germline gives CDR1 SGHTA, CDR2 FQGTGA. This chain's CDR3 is CASSLGGSRLEQFF. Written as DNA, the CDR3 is TGTGCCAGCAGCTTGGGCGGGAGTAGACTTGAGCAGTTCTTC. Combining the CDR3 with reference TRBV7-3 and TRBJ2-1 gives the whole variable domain GAGVSQTPSNKVTEKGKYVELRCDPISGHTALYWYRQSLGQGPEFLIYFQGTGAADDSGLPNDRFFAVRPEGSVSTLKIQRTERGDSAVYLCASSLGGSRLEQFFGPGTRLTVL.

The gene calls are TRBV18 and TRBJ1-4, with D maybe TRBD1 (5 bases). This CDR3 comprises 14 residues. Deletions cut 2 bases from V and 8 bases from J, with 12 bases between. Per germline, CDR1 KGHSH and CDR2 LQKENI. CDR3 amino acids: CASSPAGAGEKLFF. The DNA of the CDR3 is TGTGCCAGCTCACCAGCCGGGGCGGGGGAAAAACTGTTTTTT.